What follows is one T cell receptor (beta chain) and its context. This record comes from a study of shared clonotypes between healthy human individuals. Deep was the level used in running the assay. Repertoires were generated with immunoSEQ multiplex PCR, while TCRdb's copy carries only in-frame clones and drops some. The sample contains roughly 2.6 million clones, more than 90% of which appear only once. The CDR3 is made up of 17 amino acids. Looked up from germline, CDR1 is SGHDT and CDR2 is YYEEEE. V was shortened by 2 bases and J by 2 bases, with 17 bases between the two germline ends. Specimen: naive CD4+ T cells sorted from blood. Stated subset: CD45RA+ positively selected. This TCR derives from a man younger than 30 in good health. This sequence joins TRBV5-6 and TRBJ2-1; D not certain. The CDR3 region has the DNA TGTGCCAGCAGCTTCAAGTTCAACAAGAGCCCCTACAATGAGCAGTTCTTC. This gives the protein CASSFKFNKSPYNEQFF.